This TCR beta chain was observed in a study of radiotherapy plus CTLA-4 blockade in lung cancer. Turning to the study itself: Objective responses occurred in 18% of patients; roughly 30% had disease control.

Study findings and constraints: Following radiotherapy plus ipilimumab, tumor-derived TCR clones expanded in the blood. How blood T cell clones changed early, along with interferon-beta, reportedly forecast response best.

The method was immunoSEQ multiplex PCR; TCRdb's version includes in-frame clones alone and lacks a portion of them. The sample lists 110,000 or so clones; 78% were seen once. Of note for this clone: The antigen remains undetermined.

This TCR derives from a human donor with non-small cell lung cancer who had a partial response to radiotherapy plus ipilimumab. The specimen was peripheral blood, collected from a patient treated with radiotherapy plus ipilimumab.

The CDR3 sequence: CASSLAGVGPQNEQFF. The CDR3 region has the DNA TGCGCCAGCAGCTTAGCGGGAGTCGGTCCCCAAAATGAGCAGTTCTTC. V is TRBV5-1 and J is TRBJ2-1; TRBD2 matches at 8 bases. The CDR3 covers 16 residues. The germline V gene encodes CDR1 SGHRS and CDR2 YFSETQ. V dropped 2 bases and J dropped 7; count of bases not matched to a gene: 11.